This T cell receptor beta chain stems from a study of blood T cell repertoires in COVID-19. Turning to the study itself: Samples of COVID-19 (acute and convalescent) were obtained from the United States, Italy and Spain. T cells, B-cell-depleted T cells, or PBMCs supplied cDNA or gDNA.

Original methodology: Estimates of nucleated cell counts were drawn from the amplification of reference gene primers. The method was immunoSEQ multiplex PCR; TCRdb's version includes in-frame clones alone and lacks a portion of them. That table furnishes V, J and clone size, whereas the DNA furnished D and trimming. The sample lists about 260,000 clones, 90% occurring once. Trimming cost V 0 bases and J 5 bases, with 11 bases left between them. CDR1 is SGDLS, CDR2 YYNGEE, per germline. The CDR3 totals 14 residues. The J gene is TRBJ1-1, the V gene TRBV9; the D is unclear. The sample comprised peripheral blood. This clonotype was sampled from a woman aged 40 to 55 with acute or convalescent COVID-19. CDR3 residues: CASSVVLRETEAFF. For the CDR3, the DNA is TGTGCCAGCAGCGTAGTTCTGCGGGAGACTGAAGCTTTCTTT.